This passage covers 12 T cell receptor beta chains from one sample sequenced in a study of cytomegalovirus exposure and HLA in healthy donors. 60 Vbeta and 13 Jbeta primers were used in PCR. Here immunoSEQ multiplex PCR was the method, and the copy in TCRdb shows in-frame clones only, minus some. The sample contains 150,000 to 200,000 clones, about 63% of which appear only once. The sequenced sample was PBMCs. The receptors stem from a woman in her forties in good health and CMV-seropositive.

This clone was recorded once. The chain is built from TRBV28 and TRBJ2-3, with 13 nucleotides matching TRBD2. CDR1 is MDHEN, CDR2 SYDVKM, per germline. The CDR3 has 15 residues. V shed 5 bases, J shed 1 base, and the junction held 0 bases outside the gene matches. CDR3 residues: CASSTSGRGTDTQYF. The CDR3 bases are TGTGCCAGCAGTACTAGCGGGAGGGGCACAGATACGCAGTATTTT.

The V and J genes are TRBV5-5 and TRBJ1-2, with 10 positions matching TRBD1. V lost 3 bases to trimming and J lost 7 bases; unmatched junction nucleotides: 9. The CDR3 runs to 15 residues. Germline values: CDR1 SGHKS, CDR2 YYEKEE (reference sequence). DNA of the CDR3: TGTGCCAGCAGCTATACGGGACAGGGGACGGGTGGCTACACCTTC. This gives the protein CASSYTGQGTGGYTF.

The V and J genes are TRBV2 and TRBJ1-5; tentatively, D is TRBD1 (5 bases). The CDR3 spans 14 residues. V was trimmed by 6 bases and J by 4 bases, leaving 13 bases between them. Germline lookup yields CDR1 SNHLY and CDR2 FYNNEI. The CDR3 region has the DNA TGTGCCAGCAGATTCGAGGAGGGGAATCAGCCCCAGCATTTT. It specifies CASRFEEGNQPQHF. The full variable domain, rest sourced from reference TRBV2 and TRBJ1-5, is EPEVTQTPSHQVTQMGQEVILRCVPISNHLYFYWYRQILGQKVEFLVSFYNNEISEKSEIFDDQFSVERPDGSNFTLKIRSTKLEDSAMYFCASRFEEGNQPQHFGDGTRLSIL.

The chain joins TRBV5-4 to TRBJ2-6; D is possibly TRBD1 (5 bases). Trimming removed 4 bases at V and 1 base at J, with 9 bases between. Germline CDR1 reads SGHNT; CDR2 reads YYREEE (reference sequence). CDR3 length: 15 residues. The CDR3 nucleotides read TGTGCCAGCAGCACCAGACAGTCTGGGGCCAACGTCCTGACTTTC. Translation: CASSTRQSGANVLTF.

The chain recombines TRBV7-2 with TRBJ1-1; D uncertain. Trimming removed 5 bases at V and 5 bases at J, with 18 bases between. The CDR3 is made up of 15 amino acids. Germline lookup yields CDR1 SGHTA and CDR2 FQGNSA. The CDR3 is CASSPVAQWWTEAFF. For the CDR3, the DNA is TGTGCCAGCAGCCCAGTGGCACAGTGGTGGACTGAAGCTTTCTTT.

The chain is built from TRBV27 and TRBJ1-2, with 7 bases that match TRBD1. With 5 bases clipped from V and 0 bases from J, the junction kept 15 bases outside the gene matches. This CDR3 has 18 residues. Germline assignment: CDR1 MNHEY and CDR2 SMNVEV (reference sequence). The CDR3 sequence: CASSPNPGQRNSNYGYTF. The CDR3 coding sequence is TGTGCCAGCAGTCCCAACCCGGGACAGCGCAACTCTAACTATGGCTACACCTTC.

This clone appeared a few times. The genes are TRBV5-8 and TRBJ2-5; 7 bases line up with TRBD1. Per the germline V gene, CDR1 is SGHTS and CDR2 is YDEGEE. Trimming at V came to 2 bases and at J to 2 bases, leaving 9 bases not matched to a gene. This CDR3 comprises 16 residues. DNA for the CDR3: TGTGCCAGCAGCTTTCACCGGGACAGAGGACAAGAGACCCAGTACTTC. This translates into CASSFHRDRGQETQYF.

In nucleotides, the CDR3 is TGCGCCAGCAGCCAAGAACTTCTTAGAGACGTAGCGGGAGCGGGAGATACGCAGTATTTT. Translated: CASSQELLRDVAGAGDTQYF. This chain joins TRBV4-1 and TRBJ2-3, with 9 positions matching TRBD2. Germline loops: CDR1 MGHRA, CDR2 YSYEKL. CDR3 length: 20 amino acids. The ends lost 0 bases at V and 5 bases at J; junction bases unmatched: 18.

The chain has TRBV25-1 and TRBJ2-1; 7 nucleotides match TRBD2. The CDR3 runs 11 residues. The J segment lost 9 bases and the V segment lost 4 bases, leaving 0 bases of the junction unmatched. Germline V CDR1 and CDR2: MGHDK, SYGVNS. Written as DNA, the CDR3 is TGTGCCAGCAGTGCGGGGGGTGAGCAGTTCTTC. This encodes CASSAGGEQFF. Supplemented by reference TRBV25-1 and TRBJ2-1, the full variable domain reads EADIYQTPRYLVIGTGKKITLECSQTMGHDKMYWYQQDPGMELHLIHYSYGVNSTEKGDLSSESTVSRIRTEHFPLTLESARPSHTSQYLCASSAGGEQFFGPGTRLTVL.

This clone was counted a few times. The rearrangement links TRBV7-8 to TRBJ2-1; weak D call: TRBD2 (6 bases). The CDR3 spans 16 residues. Germline V gene data show CDR1 as SGHVS and CDR2 as FQNEAQ. V was cut by 0 bases and J by 4 bases, with 13 bases left in between. The CDR3, as DNA: TGTGCCAGCAGCTTAGCATTAGCGGAGGGATACAATGAGCAGTTCTTC. As protein: CASSLALAEGYNEQFF.

This clone was seen many times. The chain links TRBV29-1 to TRBJ1-1; D is undetermined. There are 14 residues in the CDR3. Trimming pared 4 bases from V and 5 bases from J, leaving 17 bases between. Germline values: CDR1 SQVTM, CDR2 ANQGSEA. In DNA, the CDR3 is TGCAGCGTTGGAGGGTCTAAAGGGAAGACTGAAGCTTTCTTT. Protein sequence: CSVGGSKGKTEAFF.

This clone came up a few times. This CDR3 is also generated by other DNA sequences in the sample. The CDR3: CASSSGTGGYEQYF. CDR3 nucleotide sequence: TGTGCCAGCAGTTCGGGGACAGGGGGCTACGAGCAGTACTTC. The rearrangement links TRBV27 to TRBJ2-5, with 11 bases aligning to TRBD1. The last part of the DNA fits TRBJ2-7 better; the J call may be wrong. The CDR3 is 14 amino acids. The V gene's germline CDR1 is MNHEY and CDR2 SMNVEV (reference sequence).